The 19 T cell receptor beta chains presented below share a single source sample, sequenced in a study of cytomegalovirus exposure and HLA in healthy donors. PCR employed 60 Vbeta and 13 Jbeta primers. Sequencing was performed with immunoSEQ multiplex PCR; in TCRdb, only in-frame clones are kept and a portion is missing. The sample lists about 170,000 clones; around 75% were seen once. Sequenced input: PBMCs. The origin of the receptors is a male donor in good health and CMV-seronegative.

V is TRBV10-3 and J is TRBJ1-1, with D hard to call. Germline assignment: CDR1 ENHRY and CDR2 SYGVKD. V dropped 9 bases and J dropped 2 bases, with 16 bases sitting between them. The length of the CDR3 is 14 residues. The CDR3 coding sequence is TGTGCCATATCCCCGGCGGGTTATAACACTGAAGCTTTCTTT. It encodes CAISPAGYNTEAFF.

The V and J genes are TRBV4-3 and TRBJ1-2, with D hard to call. Germline values: CDR1 LGHNA, CDR2 YSLEER. The CDR3 has 14 amino acids. The V end lost 0 bases, the J end lost 4 bases, and 9 bases lay between the germline ends. The CDR3, as DNA: TGCGCCAGCAGCCAAGAAGCCTCGCGCTATGGCTACACCTTC. This encodes CASSQEASRYGYTF.

The V and J genes are TRBV9 and TRBJ2-5, with TRBD1 matching over 7 bases. There are 14 residues in the CDR3. The trim removed 4 bases at V and 0 bases at J, leaving 3 bases unmatched. Germline V gene lookup returns CDR1 SGDLS and CDR2 YYNGEE. The CDR3 bases are TGTGCCAGCAGCCCTGGACAGGACCAAGAGACCCAGTACTTC. Encoded protein: CASSPGQDQETQYF.

J is TRBJ2-3 and V is TRBV5-8, with 10 bases that match TRBD2. The germline V gene has CDR1 SGHTS and CDR2 YDEGEE. The CDR3 extends over 16 amino acids. J was trimmed by 5 bases and V by 7 bases; bases with no gene match: 13. CDR3 protein: CASVRSGGALGDTQYF. The DNA for the CDR3 is TGTGCCAGCGTTCGGAGCGGGGGGGCCTTAGGAGATACGCAGTATTTT.

There are a few counts of this clone. The chain combines TRBV19 with TRBJ1-5; D is possibly TRBD1 (5 bases). This CDR3 is 14 amino acids long. From germline, CDR1 is LNHDA and CDR2 SQIVND (reference sequence). Trimming cost V 2 bases and J 9 bases, with 14 bases left between them. CDR3 loop: CASSILQGGGPQHF. In nucleotides, the CDR3 is TGTGCCAGTAGTATACTCCAGGGAGGAGGGCCCCAGCATTTT.

The rearrangement uses TRBV5-4 and TRBJ2-5; weak D call: TRBD1 (7 bases). The end of the DNA fits TRBJ2-7 better, so the J call may be wrong. Germline CDR1 is SGHNT and CDR2 is YYREEE (reference sequence). The CDR3 is 18 residues long. The CDR3 spells CASSLGLGGGPYYYEQYF. The CDR3 DNA follows: TGTGCCAGCAGCTTGGGATTAGGAGGGGGCCCTTATTACTACGAGCAGTACTTC.

The chain is built from TRBV19 and TRBJ1-6, with 8 bases that match TRBD1. CDR3 length: 16 residues. Trimming removed 9 bases from V and 11 bases from J; junction bases left unmatched: 18. Germline V CDR1 and CDR2: LNHDA, SQIVND (reference sequence). In DNA, the CDR3 is TGTGCCAGCAAGCGGGCACACGGACAGGGCGAGGCACCCCTCCACTTT. Translating it yields CASKRAHGQGEAPLHF.

The J gene is TRBJ2-3, the V gene TRBV10-2, with a tentative D call TRBD1 (6 bases). Germline CDR1 and CDR2: WSHSY and SAAADI. Between the trimmed V and J ends, which lost 3 bases and 6 bases, there was a span of 7 bases. The CDR3 is 12 amino acids. DNA for the CDR3: TGCGCCAGCAGTGATAGGGGGGATACGCAGTATTTT. Protein sequence: CASSDRGDTQYF.

The V call is TRBV6-1, the J call TRBJ1-2; D is unresolved. V gave up 10 bases and J gave up 6 bases, with 12 bases separating them. Germline V gene sequence: CDR1 MNHNS, CDR2 SASEGT. The CDR3 contains 11 residues. Here the CDR3 DNA reads TGTGCCACGGAAGGCGGTAATGGCTACACCTTC. Protein: CATEGGNGYTF.

The J gene is TRBJ1-2, the V gene TRBV5-6; TRBD1 agrees at 12 bases. The CDR3 extends over 15 amino acids. The J segment lost 8 bases and the V segment lost 4 bases, leaving 9 bases of the junction unmatched. Germline-derived CDR1 and CDR2 are SGHDT and YYEEEE. CDR3 in DNA: TGTGCCAGCAGCGAAGGGACAGGGGGCGTCTACGGCTACACCTTC. It codes for CASSEGTGGVYGYTF.

The chain carries TRBV5-4 and TRBJ1-3; 7 bases align to TRBD1. CDR3 length equals 18 residues. CDR1 and CDR2 (germline): SGHNT, YYREEE (reference sequence). J lost 0 bases, V lost 3 bases, and 12 bases had no gene match. CDR3 region: CASSSPQRGPHSGNTIYF. The CDR3 DNA follows: TGTGCCAGCAGCTCCCCCCAAAGGGGGCCACACTCTGGAAACACCATATATTTT.

V usage is TRBV6-1 and J usage is TRBJ1-5; a possible D gene is TRBD1 (6 bases). V shed 4 bases and J shed 4 bases, with 20 bases lying between them. The CDR3 runs to 17 residues. CDR1 and CDR2 (germline): MNHNS, SASEGT. The chain's CDR3 is CASSGGQYSGGNQPQHF. The CDR3 coding sequence is TGTGCCAGCAGTGGAGGACAGTACTCCGGCGGGAATCAGCCCCAGCATTTT.

The J gene is TRBJ1-2, the V gene TRBV30, with D perhaps matching TRBD1 (5 bases). CDR1 is GTSNPN, CDR2 SVGIG, per germline (reference sequence). The CDR3 runs to 14 residues. Trimming left V 0 bases short and J 6 bases short, with 14 bases between. The CDR3 reads CAWSVAGLIHGYTF. The CDR3 DNA reads as TGTGCCTGGAGTGTAGCGGGGCTTATCCATGGCTACACCTTC.

This sequence joins TRBV6-1 and TRBJ2-7; the D gene is possibly TRBD1 (5 bases). Germline CDR1 is MNHNS and CDR2 is SASEGT. The V gene lost 2 bases and the J gene lost 1 base, with 12 bases spanning the gap. This CDR3 region has 15 residues. This chain's CDR3 is CASSEMAGISYEQYF. Written as DNA, the CDR3 is TGTGCCAGCAGTGAAATGGCAGGGATATCCTACGAGCAGTACTTC.

J is TRBJ1-2 and V is TRBV29-1; D is perhaps TRBD1 (5 bases). The CDR3 is 14 residues long. With 5 bases removed from V and 3 bases from J, the gap between germline ends came to 16 bases. Germline loops: CDR1 SQVTM, CDR2 ANQGSEA. The CDR3 DNA reads as TGCAGCGTTCCCGGGACTCGACCGTACTATGGCTACACCTTC. The encoded protein is CSVPGTRPYYGYTF.

This chain uses TRBV19 with TRBJ2-7; TRBD2 aligns across 9 bases. Germline V lookup: CDR1 LNHDA, CDR2 SQIVND (reference sequence). The J segment lost 4 bases and the V segment lost 5 bases, leaving 6 bases of the junction unmatched. The CDR3 has 14 residues. The CDR3 loop is CASSYSGGVYEQYF. Written as DNA, the CDR3 is TGTGCCAGTAGTTATAGCGGGGGAGTTTACGAGCAGTACTTC.

The V gene is TRBV5-5, the J gene TRBJ2-7; no firm D call. Between the trimmed V and J ends, which lost 4 bases and 6 bases, there was a span of 17 bases. The CDR3 totals 14 residues. From germline, CDR1 is SGHKS and CDR2 YYEKEE (reference sequence). The CDR3 nucleotides read TGTGCCAGCAGCCCCCGTGCCCTGCTAACCGAGCAGTACTTC. This translates into CASSPRALLTEQYF.

This chain uses TRBV4-2 with TRBJ2-1; 11 bases fit TRBD2. The CDR3 is 15 amino acids. Trimming cost V 4 bases and J 9 bases; bases outside gene matches: 8. Germline assignment: CDR1 LGHNA and CDR2 YNFKEQ. CDR3 coding DNA: TGTGCCAGCAGCCCCCGTAGCGGGGGGGCTGTTGAGCAGTTCTTC. Translated: CASSPRSGGAVEQFF.

The chain links TRBV30 to TRBJ2-5; the D gene is possibly TRBD1 (5 bases). The J call may not be correct, given that the DNA end is closer to TRBJ2-7. Germline loops: CDR1 GTSNPN, CDR2 SVGIG (reference sequence). The CDR3 runs to 11 residues. The CDR3: CAWSKGYEQYF. CDR3 in DNA: TGTGCCTGGAGCAAGGGGTACGAGCAGTACTTC.